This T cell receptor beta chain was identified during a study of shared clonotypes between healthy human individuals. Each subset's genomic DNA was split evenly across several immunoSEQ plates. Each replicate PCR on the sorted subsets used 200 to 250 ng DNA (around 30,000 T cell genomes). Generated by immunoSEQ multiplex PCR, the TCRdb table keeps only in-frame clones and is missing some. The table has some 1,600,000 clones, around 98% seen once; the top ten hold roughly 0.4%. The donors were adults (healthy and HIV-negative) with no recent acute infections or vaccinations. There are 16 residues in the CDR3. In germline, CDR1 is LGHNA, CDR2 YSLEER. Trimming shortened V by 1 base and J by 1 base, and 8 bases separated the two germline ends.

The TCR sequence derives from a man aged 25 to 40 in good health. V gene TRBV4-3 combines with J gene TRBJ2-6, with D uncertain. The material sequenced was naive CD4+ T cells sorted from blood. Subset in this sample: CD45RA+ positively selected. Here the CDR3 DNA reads TGCGCCAGCAGCCAAGGTGGACGGTCTGGGGCCAACGTCCTGACTTTC. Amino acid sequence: CASSQGGRSGANVLTF.